This T cell receptor (beta chain) was identified during a study of lymphopenia after photon versus proton radiotherapy. Overall study findings and caveats: After the lymphocyte nadir, photon-treated repertoires showed oligoclonal expansion, especially of CD8+ Temra cells. Under photons, naive T cells and diversity fell while effector/memory populations rose.

The protocol was immunoSEQ multiplex PCR, while the TCRdb copy is restricted to in-frame clones and leaves out a portion. The profile shows roughly 61,000 clones, approximately 86% of them singletons. Concerning this clone: Its antigen is unknown.

J lost 5 bases, V lost 4 bases, and 4 bases had no gene match. The germline V gene has CDR1 SGHNT and CDR2 YYREEE (reference sequence). The CDR3 is 13 residues long. The starting material was peripheral blood, obtained from a patient treated with proton-based radiotherapy. The chain couples TRBV5-4 to TRBJ2-5, with 8 bases fitting TRBD1. The TCR originated in an elderly man with esophageal cancer. The CDR3 loop reads CASSEDREETQYF. The CDR3 nucleotides read TGTGCCAGCAGCGAGGACAGGGAGGAGACCCAGTACTTC.